This is a list of T cell receptor beta chains from one sample in a study of CD8 T cells in Susac syndrome. TCRdb ran MiXCR on the immunoSEQ multiplex PCR reads and lists one entry per CDR3 protein. The sample contains about 200,000 distinct CDR3 sequences, 91% of which appear only once. The specimen was CD4+ T cells from PBMCs. The receptors here all came from a human donor with Susac syndrome. Each CDR3 is given with its conserved first and last residue. The order of the fields is clone size, V gene, D gene, J gene, CDR3 DNA, CDR3 protein. D genes are given only for firm matches. Size is stated for part of the rows, as once, few or many counts, or as a class when the clone is expanded.

NA	TRBV20-1	TRBD1	TRBJ1-5	TGCAGTGCCCTGACAGGGCCCGGCGGGGAGCCCCAGCATTTT	CSALTGPGGEPQHF
NA	TRBV7-2	NA	TRBJ1-2	TGTGCCAGCAGCTCCAGGGGTACAGACTATGGCTACACCTTC	CASSSRGTDYGYTF
NA	TRBV5-1	NA	TRBJ1-1	TGCGCCAGCAGCGGCGGGACCGAGAACACTGAAGCTTTCTTT	CASSGGTENTEAFF
NA	TRBV6-1	NA	TRBJ2-5	TGTGCCAGCAGTCCGAGCGGAGGGGGGGGCGAGACCCAGTACTTC	CASSPSGGGGETQYF
NA	TRBV6-1	NA	TRBJ1-1	TGTGCCAGTTCGGGCGAGGCGAAGACTGAAGCTTTCTTT	CASSGEAKTEAFF
NA	TRBV29-1	NA	TRBJ1-4	TGCAGCGGACGAACTAATGAAAAACTGTTTTTT	CSGRTNEKLFF
NA	TRBV10-1	TRBD2	TRBJ2-3	TGCGCCAGCAGTGAGCTTAGCGGGAGGGATGATACGCAGTATTTT	CASSELSGRDDTQYF
few	TRBV12-3/TRBV12-4	NA	TRBJ2-5	TGTGCCAGCAGTTCACGGACTAACCGCGAGACCCAGTACTTC	CASSSRTNRETQYF
NA	TRBV6-5	NA	TRBJ1-5	TGTGCCAGCGGCGAGGAATTCAATCAGCCCCAGCATTTT	CASGEEFNQPQHF
NA	TRBV4-2	TRBD1	TRBJ2-6	TGTGCCAGCAGCCTCCTCGGGGGACAGGGGAACTCTGGGGCCAACGTCCTGACTTTC	CASSLLGGQGNSGANVLTF
NA	TRBV11-2	NA	TRBJ2-3	TGTGCCAGCAGCTTAGAAGGGCTAGCGAAGGGGACAGATACGCAGTATTTT	CASSLEGLAKGTDTQYF
NA	TRBV30	NA	TRBJ1-5	TGTGCCTGGAGTGGTCCCGGGCTTAGCAATCAGCCCCAGCATTTT	CAWSGPGLSNQPQHF
NA	TRBV12-3/TRBV12-4	NA	TRBJ1-2	TGTGCCAGCAGTTTATCTAACTATGGCTACACCTTC	CASSLSNYGYTF
NA	TRBV5-6	NA	TRBJ1-1	TGTGCCAGCAGCTTGGGCGTGGGGCCGAACACTGAAGCTTTCTTT	CASSLGVGPNTEAFF
NA	TRBV18	NA	TRBJ1-4	TGTGCCAGCTCTGGCGACGTACGGGAAAAACTGTTTTTT	CASSGDVREKLFF
NA	TRBV27	NA	TRBJ2-3	TGTGCCAGCAGCAAACGGGCCTCGGGAGTGGGCACAGATACGCAGTATTTT	CASSKRASGVGTDTQYF